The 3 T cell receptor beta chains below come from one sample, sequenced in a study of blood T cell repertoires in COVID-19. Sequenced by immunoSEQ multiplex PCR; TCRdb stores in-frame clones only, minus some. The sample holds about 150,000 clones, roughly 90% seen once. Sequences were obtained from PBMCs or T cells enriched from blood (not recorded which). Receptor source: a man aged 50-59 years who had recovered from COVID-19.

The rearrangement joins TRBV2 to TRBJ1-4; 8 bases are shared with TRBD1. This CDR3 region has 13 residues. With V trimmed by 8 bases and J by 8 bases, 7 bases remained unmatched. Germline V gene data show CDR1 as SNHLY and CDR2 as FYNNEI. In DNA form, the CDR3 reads TGTGCCAGCTCGGGACAGGTGGTGGAAAAACTGTTTTTT. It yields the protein CASSGQVVEKLFF.

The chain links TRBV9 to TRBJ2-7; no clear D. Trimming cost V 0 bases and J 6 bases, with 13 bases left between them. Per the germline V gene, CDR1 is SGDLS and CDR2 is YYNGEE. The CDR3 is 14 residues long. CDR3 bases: TGTGCCAGCAGCGTAGACGGGTTTGGTCTCGAGCAGTACTTC. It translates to CASSVDGFGLEQYF.

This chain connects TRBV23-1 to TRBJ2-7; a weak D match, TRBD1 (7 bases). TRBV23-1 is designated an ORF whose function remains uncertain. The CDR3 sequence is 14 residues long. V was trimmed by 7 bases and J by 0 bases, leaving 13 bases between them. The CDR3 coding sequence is TGCGCCAGCATCCAGGGGGGACGCTCCTACGAGCAGTACTTC. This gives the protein CASIQGGRSYEQYF.